This TCR beta chain emerged from a study of T cell responses to AZD1222 COVID-19 vaccine. On the study more broadly: Second-dose recipients at about 4 or about 12 weeks were treated as one pooled group.

V was cut by 7 bases and J by 0 bases, with 13 bases left in between. The CDR3 is 15 amino acids. Germline V gene data show CDR1 as MDHEN and CDR2 as SYDVKM. Generated by immunoSEQ multiplex PCR, the TCRdb table keeps only in-frame clones and is missing some. The sample has about 170,000 clones, roughly nine tenths seen once. With respect to this clone: The antigen remains undetermined.

General study points: Females outnumbered males among donors, who were mostly white British; clonal diversity was possibly underestimated. Repertoire sampling was restricted to post-peak T cell response timepoints.

Sample: peripheral blood, taken on day 0 of AZD1222 vaccination. This TCR came from an adult in good health. This rearrangement joins TRBV28 to TRBJ1-5, with a possible D match to TRBD1 (5 bases). DNA for the CDR3: TGTGCCAGCAATAAACAGGAGTTTAGCAATCAGCCCCAGCATTTT. Translated, it gives CASNKQEFSNQPQHF.